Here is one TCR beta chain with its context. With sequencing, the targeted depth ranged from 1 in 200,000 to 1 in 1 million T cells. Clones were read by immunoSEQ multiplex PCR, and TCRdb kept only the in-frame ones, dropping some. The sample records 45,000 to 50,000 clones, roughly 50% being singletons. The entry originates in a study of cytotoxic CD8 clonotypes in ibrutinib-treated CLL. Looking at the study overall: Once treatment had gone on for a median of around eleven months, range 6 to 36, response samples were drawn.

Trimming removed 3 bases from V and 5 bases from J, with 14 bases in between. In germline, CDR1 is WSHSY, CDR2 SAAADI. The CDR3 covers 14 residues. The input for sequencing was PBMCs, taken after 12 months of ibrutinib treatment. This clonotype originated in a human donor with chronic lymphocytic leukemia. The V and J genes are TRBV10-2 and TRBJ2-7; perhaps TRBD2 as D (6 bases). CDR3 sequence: CASSDFGGSHEQYF. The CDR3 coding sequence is TGCGCCAGCAGTGACTTCGGGGGATCTCACGAGCAGTACTTC.